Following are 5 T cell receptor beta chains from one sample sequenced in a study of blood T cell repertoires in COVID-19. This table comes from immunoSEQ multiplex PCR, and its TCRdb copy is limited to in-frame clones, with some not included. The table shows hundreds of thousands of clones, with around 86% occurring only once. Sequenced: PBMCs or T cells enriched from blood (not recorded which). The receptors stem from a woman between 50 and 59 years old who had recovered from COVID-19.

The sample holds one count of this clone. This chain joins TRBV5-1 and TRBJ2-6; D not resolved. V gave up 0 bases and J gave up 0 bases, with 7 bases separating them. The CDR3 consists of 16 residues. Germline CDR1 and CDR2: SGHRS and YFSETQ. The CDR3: CASSLAVRSGANVLTF. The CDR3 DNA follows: TGCGCCAGCAGCTTGGCCGTTCGCTCTGGGGCCAACGTCCTGACTTTC.

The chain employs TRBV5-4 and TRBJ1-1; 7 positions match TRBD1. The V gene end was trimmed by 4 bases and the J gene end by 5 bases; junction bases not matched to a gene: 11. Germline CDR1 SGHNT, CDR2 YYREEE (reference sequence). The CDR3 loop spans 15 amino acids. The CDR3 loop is CASSATWTGRTEAFF. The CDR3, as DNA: TGTGCCAGCAGCGCCACTTGGACAGGCAGAACTGAAGCTTTCTTT.

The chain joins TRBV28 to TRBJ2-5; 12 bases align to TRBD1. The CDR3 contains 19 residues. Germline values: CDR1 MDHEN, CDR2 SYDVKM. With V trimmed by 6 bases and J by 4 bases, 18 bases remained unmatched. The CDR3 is CASSSPGTGGSFGGETQYF. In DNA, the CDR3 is TGTGCCAGCAGCTCCCCCGGGACAGGGGGCAGTTTTGGTGGAGAGACCCAGTACTTC.

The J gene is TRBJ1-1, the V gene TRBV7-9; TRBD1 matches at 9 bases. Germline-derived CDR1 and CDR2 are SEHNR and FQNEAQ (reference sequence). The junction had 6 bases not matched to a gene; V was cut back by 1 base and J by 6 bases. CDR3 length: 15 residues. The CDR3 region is CASSLVQGARAEAFF. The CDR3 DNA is TGTGCCAGCAGCTTAGTACAGGGGGCGCGAGCTGAAGCTTTCTTT. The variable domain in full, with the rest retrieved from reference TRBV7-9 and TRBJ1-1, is DTGVSQNPRHKITKRGQNVTFRCDPISEHNRLYWYRQTLGQGPEFLTYFQNEAQLEKSRLLSDRFSAERPKGSFSTLEIQRTEQGDSAMYLCASSLVQGARAEAFFGQGTRLTVV.

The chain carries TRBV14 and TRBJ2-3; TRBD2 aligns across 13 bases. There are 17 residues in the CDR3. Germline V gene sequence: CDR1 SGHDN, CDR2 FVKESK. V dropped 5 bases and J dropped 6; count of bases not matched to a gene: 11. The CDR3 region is CASSSWTSGRWADTQYF. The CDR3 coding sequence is TGTGCCAGCAGCTCTTGGACTAGCGGGAGATGGGCGGATACGCAGTATTTT.